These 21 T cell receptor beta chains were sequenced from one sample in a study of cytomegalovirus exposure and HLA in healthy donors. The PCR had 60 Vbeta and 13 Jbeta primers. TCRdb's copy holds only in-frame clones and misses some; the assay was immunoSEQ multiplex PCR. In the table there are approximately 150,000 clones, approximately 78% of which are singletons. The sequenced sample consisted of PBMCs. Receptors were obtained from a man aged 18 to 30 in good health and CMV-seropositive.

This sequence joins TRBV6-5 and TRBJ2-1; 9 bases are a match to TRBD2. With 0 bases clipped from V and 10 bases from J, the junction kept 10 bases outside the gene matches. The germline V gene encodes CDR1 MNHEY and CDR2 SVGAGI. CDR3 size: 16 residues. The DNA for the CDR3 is TGTGCCAGCAGTTACTCCGGAGCTAGCGGGATAGGGGAGCAGTTCTTC. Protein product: CASSYSGASGIGEQFF.

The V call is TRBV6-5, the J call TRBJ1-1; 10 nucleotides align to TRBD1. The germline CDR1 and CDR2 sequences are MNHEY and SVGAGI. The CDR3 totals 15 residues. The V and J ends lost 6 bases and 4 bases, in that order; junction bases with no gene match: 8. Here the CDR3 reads CASSTTGGGGTEAFF. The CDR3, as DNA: TGTGCCAGCAGCACGACAGGGGGCGGGGGCACTGAAGCTTTCTTT.

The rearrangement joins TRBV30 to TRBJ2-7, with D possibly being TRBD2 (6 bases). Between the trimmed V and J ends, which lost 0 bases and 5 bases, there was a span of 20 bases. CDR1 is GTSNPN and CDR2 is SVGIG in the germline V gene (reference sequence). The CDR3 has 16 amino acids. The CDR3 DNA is TGTGCCTGGAGTGTACATTCTGGGGTACTAGCCGACGAGCAGTACTTC. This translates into CAWSVHSGVLADEQYF.

The CDR3 DNA sequence: TGTGCCAGCAGTGACGGGGTATGGGGGACAGATAACACCGGGGAGCTGTTTTTT. This sequence encodes CASSDGVWGTDNTGELFF. The chain joins TRBV6-4 to TRBJ2-2; 7 bases are shared with TRBD1. Trimming removed 2 bases from V and 2 bases from J; junction bases left unmatched: 11. CDR1 is MRHNA and CDR2 is SNTAGT in the germline V gene. The CDR3 loop spans 18 amino acids.

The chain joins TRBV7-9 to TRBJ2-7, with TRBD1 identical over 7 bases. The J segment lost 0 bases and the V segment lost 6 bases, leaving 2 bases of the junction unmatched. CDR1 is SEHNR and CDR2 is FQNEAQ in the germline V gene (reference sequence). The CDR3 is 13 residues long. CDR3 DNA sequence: TGTGCCAGCAGTTGGGACAGCTCCTACGAGCAGTACTTC. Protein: CASSWDSSYEQYF.

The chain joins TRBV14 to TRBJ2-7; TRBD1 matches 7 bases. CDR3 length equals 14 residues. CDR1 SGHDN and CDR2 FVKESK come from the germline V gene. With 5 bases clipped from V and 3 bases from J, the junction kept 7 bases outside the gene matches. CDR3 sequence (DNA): TGTGCCAGCAGCGCCCGGGACAGCCTCTACGAGCAGTACTTC. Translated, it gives CASSARDSLYEQYF.

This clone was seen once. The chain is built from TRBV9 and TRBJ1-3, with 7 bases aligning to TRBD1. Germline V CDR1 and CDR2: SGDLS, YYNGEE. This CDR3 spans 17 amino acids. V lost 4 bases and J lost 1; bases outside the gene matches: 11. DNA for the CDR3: TGTGCCAGCAGCACAAGTAACAGGGGTTTATCTGGAAACACCATATATTTT. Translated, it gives CASSTSNRGLSGNTIYF.

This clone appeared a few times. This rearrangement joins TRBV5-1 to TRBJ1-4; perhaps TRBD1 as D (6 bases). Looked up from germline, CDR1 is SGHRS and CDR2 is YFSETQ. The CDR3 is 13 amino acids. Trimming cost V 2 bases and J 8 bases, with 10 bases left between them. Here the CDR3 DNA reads TGCGCCAGCAGCTTACAGGGCTGGGAAAAACTGTTTTTT. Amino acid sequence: CASSLQGWEKLFF.

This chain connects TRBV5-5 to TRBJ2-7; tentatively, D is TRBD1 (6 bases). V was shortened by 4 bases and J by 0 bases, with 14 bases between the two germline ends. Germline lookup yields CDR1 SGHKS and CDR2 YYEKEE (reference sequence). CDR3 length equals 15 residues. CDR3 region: CASSGRDTFSYEQYF. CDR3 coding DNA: TGTGCCAGCAGCGGCCGGGACACCTTCTCCTACGAGCAGTACTTC.

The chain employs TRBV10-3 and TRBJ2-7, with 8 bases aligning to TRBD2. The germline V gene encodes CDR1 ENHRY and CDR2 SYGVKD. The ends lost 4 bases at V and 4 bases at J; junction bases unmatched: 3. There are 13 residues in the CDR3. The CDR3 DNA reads TGTGCCATCAGTGGATTAGCGGGGTACGAGCAGTACTTC. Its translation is CAISGLAGYEQYF.

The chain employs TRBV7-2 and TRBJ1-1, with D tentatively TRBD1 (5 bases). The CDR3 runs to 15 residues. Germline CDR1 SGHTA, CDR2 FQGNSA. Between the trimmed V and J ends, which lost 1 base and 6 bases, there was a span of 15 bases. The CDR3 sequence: CASSLEARVRAEAFF. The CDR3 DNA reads TGTGCCAGCAGCTTAGAAGCCAGGGTCCGGGCTGAAGCTTTCTTT.

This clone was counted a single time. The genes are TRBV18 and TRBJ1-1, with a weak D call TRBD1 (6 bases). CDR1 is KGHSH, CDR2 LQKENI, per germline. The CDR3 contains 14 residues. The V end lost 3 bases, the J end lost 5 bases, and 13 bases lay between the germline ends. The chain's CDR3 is CASSPNRAGTEAFF. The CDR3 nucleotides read TGTGCCAGCTCACCGAACAGGGCTGGGACTGAAGCTTTCTTT.

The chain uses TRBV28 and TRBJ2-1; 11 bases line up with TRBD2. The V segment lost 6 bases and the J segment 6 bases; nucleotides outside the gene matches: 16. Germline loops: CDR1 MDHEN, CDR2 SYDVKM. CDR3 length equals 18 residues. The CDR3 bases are TGTGCCAGCAGACCCTCGGGACTAGCGGTAGCGGGAGGCAATGAGCAGTTCTTC. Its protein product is CASRPSGLAVAGGNEQFF.

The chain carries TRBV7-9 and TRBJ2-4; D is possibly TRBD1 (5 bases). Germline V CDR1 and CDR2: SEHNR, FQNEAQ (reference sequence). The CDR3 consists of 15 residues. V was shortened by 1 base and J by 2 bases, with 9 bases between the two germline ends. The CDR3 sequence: CASSLGGATKNIQYF. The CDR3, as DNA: TGTGCCAGCAGCTTAGGGGGCGCGACCAAAAACATTCAGTACTTC.

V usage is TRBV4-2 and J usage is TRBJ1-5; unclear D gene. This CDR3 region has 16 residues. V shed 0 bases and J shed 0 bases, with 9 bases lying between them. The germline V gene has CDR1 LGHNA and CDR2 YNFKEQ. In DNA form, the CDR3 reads TGTGCCAGCAGCCAAGATGGGCACCATAGCAATCAGCCCCAGCATTTT. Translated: CASSQDGHHSNQPQHF.

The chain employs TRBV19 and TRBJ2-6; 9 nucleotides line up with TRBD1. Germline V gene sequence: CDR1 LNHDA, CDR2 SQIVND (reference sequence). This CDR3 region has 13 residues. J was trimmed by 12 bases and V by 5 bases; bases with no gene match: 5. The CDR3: CASSLGQGGVLTF. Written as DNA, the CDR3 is TGTGCCAGTAGTTTGGGACAGGGAGGCGTCCTGACTTTC. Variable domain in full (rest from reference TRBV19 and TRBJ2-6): DGGITQSPKYLFRKEGQNVTLSCEQNLNHDAMYWYRQDPGQGLRLIYYSQIVNDFQKGDIAEGYSVSREKKESFPLTVTSAQKNPTAFYLCASSLGQGGVLTFGAGSRLTVL.

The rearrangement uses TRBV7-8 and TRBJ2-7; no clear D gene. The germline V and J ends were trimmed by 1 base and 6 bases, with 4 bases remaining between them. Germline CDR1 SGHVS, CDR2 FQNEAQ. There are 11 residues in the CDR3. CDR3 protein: CASSLGREQYF. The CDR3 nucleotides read TGTGCCAGCAGCTTAGGTCGCGAGCAGTACTTC.

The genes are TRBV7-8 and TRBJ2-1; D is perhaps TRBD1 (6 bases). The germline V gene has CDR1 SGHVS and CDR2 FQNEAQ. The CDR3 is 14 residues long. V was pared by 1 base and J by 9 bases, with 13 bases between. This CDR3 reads CASSLEQGVGEQFF. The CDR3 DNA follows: TGTGCCAGCAGCTTAGAACAGGGAGTGGGTGAGCAGTTCTTC.

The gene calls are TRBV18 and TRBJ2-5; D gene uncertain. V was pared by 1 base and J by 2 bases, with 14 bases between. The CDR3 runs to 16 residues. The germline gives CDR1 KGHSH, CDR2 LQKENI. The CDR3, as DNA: TGTGCCAGCTCACCACTCCGCCAGGTCCTTCAAGAGACCCAGTACTTC. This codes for CASSPLRQVLQETQYF.

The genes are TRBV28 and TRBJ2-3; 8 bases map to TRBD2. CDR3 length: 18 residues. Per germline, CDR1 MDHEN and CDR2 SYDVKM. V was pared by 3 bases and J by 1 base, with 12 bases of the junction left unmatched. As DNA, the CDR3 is TGTGCCAGCAGTTTTGTAGCGGGGTCCCTAGTTGGCACAGATACGCAGTATTTT. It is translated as CASSFVAGSLVGTDTQYF.

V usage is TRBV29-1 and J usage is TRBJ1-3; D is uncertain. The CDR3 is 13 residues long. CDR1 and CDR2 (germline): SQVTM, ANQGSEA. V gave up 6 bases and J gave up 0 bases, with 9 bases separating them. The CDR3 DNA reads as TGCAGCGTATCATTTAGCTCTGGAAACACCATATATTTT. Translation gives CSVSFSSGNTIYF.